The present entry profiles one T cell receptor beta chain with its context. It lacks a known antigen. No base quality values were provided; no much bigger clone lies one nucleotide off. V trim: 5 bases; J trim: 8 bases; unmatched bases: 10. Counted from cysteine to phenylalanine, this CDR3 has 16 amino acids. Only CDR3 DNA is held: 48 bases, read in frame from base 1. CDR1 and CDR2, per the germline V gene (reference sequence), are PRHDT and FYEKMQ. This sample is drawn from a study of shared clonotypes between healthy human individuals (dated by TCRdb to 2018 to 2021). With regard to the full study: A couple of women and a few men aged 18 to 49 years were included in the cohort. Libraries were prepared and TCR repertoires were sequenced by different laboratories using diverse techniques, in order to increase sequencing depth and limit assay-specific biases. For each donor, CD4 naive and CD4 memory were each run on three plates, CD8 naive on two plates, and CD8 memory on one plate. Between about 0.85 and 9.5 billion PBMCs per donor were obtained by leukapheresis. To estimate repertoire size and how much clonotypes are shared between individuals, the study performed deep sequencing of blood TCR repertoires from 4 to 6 healthy adults.

CD8 naive samples were obtained by positive selection for CCR7 among CD45RO-negative cells, yielding a CD45RA+CCR7+ population from which TemRA cells were excluded. The donors were healthy, HIV-negative adults who had no recently reported acute infections or vaccinations. Only Caucasian adults living in Nashville, Tennessee, USA were represented among the donors. Blood was collected by leukapheresis, and PBMCs were isolated by Ficoll-Histopaque density gradient centrifugation and then cryopreserved in liquid nitrogen vapor phase. Analytical flow cytometry was used to check the purity and quantity of each magnetically sorted T cell population. Each sorted fraction had its genomic DNA isolated and then quantified by UV absorbance on a Nanodrop 2000c. Using the deep immunoSEQ assay, multiplex PCR amplified TCR CDR3 regions from genomic DNA. Extracted genomic DNA from each cell subset was distributed evenly across all wells of several immunoSEQ 96-well plates, and each plate was treated as a replicate. For sorted subsets, 150 to 200 ng genomic DNA, equal to 30,000 to 35,000 T cell genomes, was loaded into each replicate PCR. The purified libraries were quantified using a Qubit 3.0 fluorometer, sized with a Bioanalyzer 2100, and then quantified again using the KAPA Library Quantification kit. Every immunoSEQ 96-well plate was sequenced on a dedicated single-read 150-cycle Illumina NextSeq 550 flow cell. On the study's bioinformatics: Because only junctional sequences without quality scores were contained in the immunoSEQ output, filtering matching that applied to full-length reads could not be performed. To assign V/J genes and CDR3, sequences were annotated against IMGT germline references using PyIR, a Python wrapper for IgBLAST v1.9. Reads were filtered out if the reads had weak V/J assignments (E-value above 1e-6), no CDR3, stop codons, out-of-frame junctions, or ambiguous translated residues. V3J clonotypes were defined by identical inferred V gene, J gene, and CDR3 amino acid sequence. To compute the percentage overlap between repertoires, the number of shared unique clonotypes was divided by the size of the smaller repertoire. RTK rarefaction, the Chao1 estimator, and Recon v2.1 estimates of unobserved clonotypes were used to assess repertoire richness. Generation probabilities were computed with OLGA for all TCRbeta clonotypes obtained by the gDNA method from four donors. Sourced from immuneACCESS, this table was stored by TCRdb with only in-frame sequences that have V and J called. A share of the clones is absent; for the studies checked, an unresolved V gene accounts for under half, and the remainder has no known explanation. The V and J calls and clone size were taken over from that table, and D and trimming were inferred from the DNA. Present in this sample are around 2,000,000 clones, approximately 94% of which were seen just once. Approximately 1.7% of the sample goes to the ten largest clones.

Study-level results and caveats: Only blood was sampled, and tissue TCR repertoires likely differ from those in blood. Incomplete sequencing was indicated by rarefaction of sorted-subset datasets, despite the large sequencing depth. Compared with non-shared clonotypes, the clonotypes found in all four sorted-subset donors had higher generation probabilities. When a handful of donors were compared, the shared fraction of clonotypes was approximately 5% for naive CD4, approximately 3.5% for naive CD8, 2.3% for memory CD4, and around 0.37% for memory CD8. Larger estimated clonotype richness was generally found for naive subsets than for memory subsets. Based on pairwise subsampling, the degree of clonotype sharing among donors was expected to be affected by sequencing depth. Because the study included only a small number of donors, the genetic and exposure-history diversity represented was limited.

The sample consisted of naive CD8+ T cells from PBMCs. Taken with the paper, the label for cell subset or site translates to: CD45RA+CCR7+. The TCR was taken from a man aged 18 to 29 in good health. Some clones in this sample may be carry-over from other donors' samples. The V gene is TRBV13 and the J gene is TRBJ2-1, with 12 middle bases fitting TRBD1. The nucleotides are TGTGCCAGCAGCCAAAACTCGGGACAGGGGGCCCATGAGCAGTTCTTC. This translates into CASSQNSGQGAHEQFF.